A selection of T cell receptor beta chains follows, all from one sample in a study of sequential checkpoint blockade in melanoma. The assay was immunoSEQ multiplex PCR, and TCRdb's table has in-frame clones only and misses some. The sample yields 13,000 or so clones, roughly 50% seen once. The sample in question was CD8+ T cells sorted from blood (inferred from file names), obtained from a patient given nivolumab and ipilimumab in sequence. The receptors were gathered from a human donor with melanoma. CDR3s include the opening cysteine and the closing phenylalanine or tryptophan. A D gene is named only where the DNA matches it firmly. Size tells how often a clone was seen (once, few, many) or the class of an expanded clone, and some rows leave it out.

few | TRBD1 | TRBJ2-7 | TRBV5-5 | TGTGCCAGCAGAACAGGGGCCTCTAGCTACGAGCAGTACTTC | CASRTGASSYEQYF
- | - | TRBJ1-5 | TRBV5-5 | TGTGCCAGCAGCTTAGTCGGGGGAAATCAGCCCCAGCATTTT | CASSLVGGNQPQHF
few | TRBD2 | TRBJ2-7 | TRBV9 | TGTGCCAGCAGCGTAGACCCTAGCGGGACCTACGAGCAGTACTTC | CASSVDPSGTYEQYF
medium-sized | TRBD1 | TRBJ2-7 | TRBV7-9 | TGTGCCAGCAGCTCGACCCTGACAGGGGCGCGGTACGAGCAGTACTTC | CASSSTLTGARYEQYF
- | TRBD2 | TRBJ2-1 | TRBV27 | TGTGCCAGCAGTTCGCTAGCGGGGGTCCTGTACAATGAGCAGTTCTTC | CASSSLAGVLYNEQFF
few | - | TRBJ1-6 | TRBV6-4 | TGTGCCAGCAGACATCTAACAGAGGGTAATTCACCCCTCCACTTT | CASRHLTEGNSPLHF
- | TRBD1 | TRBJ1-1 | TRBV27 | TGTGCCAGCAGTCCCTTTACAGGGGACACTGAAGCTTTCTTT | CASSPFTGDTEAFF
- | TRBD1 | TRBJ1-6 | TRBV5-4 | TGTGCCAGCAGCTTGGCCGGGACAGCAAATTCACCCCTCCACTTT | CASSLAGTANSPLHF
- | - | TRBJ2-3 | TRBV2 | TGTGCCAGCGGTGCTACCGGTACGGAGCCGGTCAGGGCAGATACGCAGTATTTT | CASGATGTEPVRADTQYF
- | TRBD1 | TRBJ2-5 | TRBV18 | TGTGCCAGCTCGCGAGACAGGGACCTGTACTTC | CASSRDRDLYF
- | TRBD2 | TRBJ2-2 | TRBV7-3 | TGTGCCAGCAGCCCGGATAGGGGAGGGACCGGGGAGCTGTTTTTT | CASSPDRGGTGELFF
- | - | TRBJ2-7 | TRBV14 | TGTGCCAGCAGCCAGCTCGGGTTATCCTACGAGCAGTACTTC | CASSQLGLSYEQYF
- | - | TRBJ2-7 | TRBV29-1 | TGCAGCGTTGAAGCCCACGGGGGGCAGGGCTCACCCTACGAGCAGTACTTC | CSVEAHGGQGSPYEQYF
few | TRBD2 | TRBJ2-1 | TRBV6-4 | TGTGCCATCAGAGACCTAGCGGGGGGGCCAAATGAGCAGTTCTTC | CAIRDLAGGPNEQFF
once | TRBD1 | TRBJ1-6 | TRBV9 | TGTGCCAGCAGCGCGGGACAGGGTGCTTCACCCCTCCACTTT | CASSAGQGASPLHF
- | - | TRBJ1-1 | TRBV6-5 | TGTGCCAGCAGTGATGGACAGAACACTGAAGCTTTCTTT | CASSDGQNTEAFF
medium-sized | - | TRBJ1-4 | TRBV7-6 | TGTGCCAGCAGCTCTACTCAGGATGAAAAACTGTTTTTT | CASSSTQDEKLFF
- | TRBD2 | TRBJ2-7 | TRBV4-2 | TGTGCCAGCAGCCAAGAGGGTAGCGGGAGCTCCTATAGCTACGAGCAGTACTTC | CASSQEGSGSSYSYEQYF
few | TRBD1 | TRBJ2-3 | TRBV10-3 | TGTGCCATCAGTGCGACAGGGGAGCCGACAGATACGCAGTATTTT | CAISATGEPTDTQYF
- | TRBD1 | TRBJ2-7 | TRBV7-8 | TGTGCCAGCACCAGTGGACAGGTCTACGAGCAGTACTTC | CASTSGQVYEQYF
- | - | TRBJ2-1 | TRBV19 | TGTGCCAGTAGTCCTACCGCGGCAGGGGCAGGTTACAATGAGCAGTTCTTC | CASSPTAAGAGYNEQFF
- | - | TRBJ1-1 | TRBV30 | TGTGCCTGGAGCTTAGGGGTAAACACTGAAGCTTTCTTT | CAWSLGVNTEAFF
- | - | TRBJ2-7 | TRBV11-1 | TGTGCCAGCAGCTTAGGGATGGGCCCGGGGTACGAGCAGTACTTC | CASSLGMGPGYEQYF
- | TRBD2 | TRBJ2-7 | TRBV5-8 | TGTGCCAGCAGCGGCTGGCTAGCGGGGGGTTTCTACGAGCAGTACTTC | CASSGWLAGGFYEQYF
- | - | TRBJ1-5 | TRBV7-9 | TGTGCCAGCAGCTTATCCGGAGGGAGCAATCAGCCCCAGCATTTT | CASSLSGGSNQPQHF
few | TRBD2 | TRBJ2-3 | TRBV6-6 | TGTGCCAGCAGTGGACTAGCGGGAGATACGCAGTATTTT | CASSGLAGDTQYF
- | - | TRBJ2-1 | TRBV6-6 | TGTGCCAGCAGTTACTCGGGCGACTCCTACAATGAGCAGTTCTTC | CASSYSGDSYNEQFF
few | - | TRBJ1-6 | TRBV5-6 | TGTGCCAGCAGCCGGTGGGGAGGGGCTCTCTCCTATAATTCACCCCTCCACTTT | CASSRWGGALSYNSPLHF
few | - | TRBJ2-1 | TRBV6-5 | TGTGCCAGCAGTGAGCCAGGGGACAATGAGCAGTTCTTC | CASSEPGDNEQFF
few | - | TRBJ2-1 | TRBV7-3 | TGTGCCAGCAGCCCTCATAGCAGGGGTGGTGATGAGCAGTTCTTC | CASSPHSRGGDEQFF
- | TRBD2 | TRBJ2-1 | TRBV28 | TGTGCCAGCAGTTTAGGCCTAGCGGGAGACTCTTCCGAGCAGTTCTTC | CASSLGLAGDSSEQFF
once | - | TRBJ2-7 | TRBV2 | TGTGCCAGCAGTGTTAGCTACGAGCAGTACTTC | CASSVSYEQYF
- | - | TRBJ2-1 | TRBV29-1 | TGCAGCGTTAGAGGCGGGGTGAAGGATAATGAGCAGTTCTTC | CSVRGGVKDNEQFF
- | TRBD2 | TRBJ2-3 | TRBV30 | TGTGCCTGGAGTAATGGCGGGGGAAGCACAGATACGCAGTATTTT | CAWSNGGGSTDTQYF
once | - | TRBJ1-1 | TRBV5-6 | TGTGCCAGCAGCTTGGGCGGGGGCACTGAAGCTTTCTTT | CASSLGGGTEAFF
few | - | TRBJ1-1 | TRBV5-1 | TGCGCCAGCTCCCCCACAGGGACTACAAACACTGAAGCTTTCTTT | CASSPTGTTNTEAFF
- | - | TRBJ2-7 | TRBV11-2 | TGTGCCAGCAGCTTAGAGAGTCAGGGCTACGAGCAGTACTTC | CASSLESQGYEQYF
- | - | TRBJ2-1 | TRBV11-3 | TGTGCCAGCAGCACGGACTTGAGCTCCTACAATGAGCAGTTCTTC | CASSTDLSSYNEQFF
- | TRBD2 | TRBJ2-2 | TRBV10-3 | TGTGCCACCTCGGCGGGACTAGCGGGAGCTCCCGGGGAGCTGTTTTTT | CATSAGLAGAPGELFF
- | - | TRBJ2-7 | TRBV7-9 | TGTGCCAGCAGCCTGTGGACAGTCTCAGTTCGGTACGAGCAGTACTTC | CASSLWTVSVRYEQYF
- | - | TRBJ2-7 | TRBV5-3 | TGTGCCAGCAGCCAGGGGCTCGAGCAGTACTTC | CASSQGLEQYF
- | - | TRBJ1-1 | TRBV6-1 | TGTGCCAGCAGCGGGGAGGCGGTTTTCTTT | CASSGEAVFF
- | TRBD2 | TRBJ2-1 | TRBV7-2 | TGTGCCAGCAGCTGGGCTAGCGGGAGTGCTTGGACTAATGAGCAGTTCTTC | CASSWASGSAWTNEQFF
- | TRBD1 | TRBJ1-5 | TRBV30 | TGTGCCTGGAGGGGACAGGGGGCGCTTCAGCCCCAGCATTTT | CAWRGQGALQPQHF
few | - | TRBJ1-4 | TRBV7-8 | TGTGCCAGCAGCCTAGGGGGAGCTAATGAAAAACTGTTTTTT | CASSLGGANEKLFF
- | - | TRBJ2-7 | TRBV6-5 | TGTGCCAGCAGTTCCGGTGGCTACGAGCAGTACTTC | CASSSGGYEQYF
- | - | TRBJ2-7 | TRBV19 | TGTGCCAGTAGTACCGACAGGGAGGTCGACGAGCAGTACTTC | CASSTDREVDEQYF
- | - | TRBJ2-7 | TRBV4-2 | TGTGCCAGCAGCCAAGAAACGGGAGAGTCCTACGAGCAGTACTTC | CASSQETGESYEQYF
- | TRBD1 | TRBJ1-1 | TRBV28 | TGTGCCAGCAGTTTTTACAGGGGAAGCACTGAAGCTTTCTTT | CASSFYRGSTEAFF
- | - | TRBJ2-2 | TRBV5-6 | TGTGCCAGCAGGGTTGGGCGCACCGGGGAGCTGTTTTTT | CASRVGRTGELFF
- | - | TRBJ1-2 | TRBV7-9 | TGTGCCAGCAGCCAAGATATAGGGGGTAGAGACTATGGCTACACCTTC | CASSQDIGGRDYGYTF
few | - | TRBJ2-2 | TRBV5-3 | TGTGCCAGCAGCCAGGATGGCGGGGAGCTGTTTTTT | CASSQDGGELFF
few | - | TRBJ2-7 | TRBV28 | TGTGCCAGCAGTCTTACAGGGGCGGGGATCTACGAGCAGTACTTC | CASSLTGAGIYEQYF
- | - | TRBJ2-7 | TRBV29-1 | TGCAGCGTTGAAAAGGAGGGAGGGGGCTACGAGCAGTACTTC | CSVEKEGGGYEQYF
- | TRBD2 | TRBJ2-1 | TRBV7-2 | TGTGCCAGCAGCTTAGGTAGCGGGGGAGTGTGGGATGAGCAGTTCTTC | CASSLGSGGVWDEQFF